These T cell receptor beta chains were read from a single sample in a study of vaccination and CD4 T cells after COVID-19. TCRdb passed the PCR reads through MiXCR, listing each CDR3 protein once. Among some 3,400 distinct CDR3 sequences listed, 60% to 85% were seen once. No antigen has been assigned to these receptors. The specimen was CD4+ T cells from blood, cultured in vitro. These receptor sequences come from a human donor who had recovered from COVID-19. CDR3s include the opening cysteine and the closing phenylalanine or tryptophan. A D gene is named only where the DNA matches it firmly. Size is omitted from some rows. Given values are once, few, many or a class for expanded clones.

CDR3: CASSFTPGTGSLNTGELFF
DNA: TGTGCCAGCAGTTTTACTCCGGGGACAGGTAGCCTGAACACCGGGGAGCTGTTTTTT
D: TRBD1
J: TRBJ2-2
V: TRBV12-3/TRBV12-4
size: NA

CDR3: CASSQDSPGRGYSNQPQHF
DNA: TGTGCCAGCAGTCAGGACAGTCCGGGGAGGGGCTATAGCAATCAGCCCCAGCATTTT
D: NA
J: TRBJ1-5
V: TRBV6-1
size: large

CDR3: CASAPGTGAEKLFF
DNA: TGTGCCAGTGCTCCCGGGACAGGGGCCGAAAAACTGTTTTTT
D: TRBD1
J: TRBJ1-4
V: TRBV19
size: NA

CDR3: CASSYHNTKPTSEKYNEQFF
DNA: TGTGCCAGCAGTTACCACAACACAAAACCGACTAGCGAGAAATACAATGAGCAGTTCTTC
D: TRBD2
J: TRBJ2-1
V: TRBV6-2/TRBV6-3
size: NA

CDR3: CSARDPQGGEKLFF
DNA: TGCAGTGCTAGAGATCCCCAGGGAGGTGAAAAACTGTTTTTT
D: NA
J: TRBJ1-4
V: TRBV20-1
size: NA

CDR3: CASSYNQGLNSNQPQHF
DNA: TGTGCCAGCAGTTATAACCAAGGACTTAATAGCAATCAGCCCCAGCATTTT
D: NA
J: TRBJ1-5
V: TRBV6-5
size: NA

CDR3: CASRVDSAGGPQHF
DNA: TGCGCCAGCAGGGTTGACAGCGCCGGAGGGCCCCAGCATTTT
D: NA
J: TRBJ1-5
V: TRBV10-2
size: NA

CDR3: CASSPETAGVYGYTF
DNA: TGTGCCAGCTCACCGGAGACAGCCGGTGTCTATGGCTACACCTTC
D: NA
J: TRBJ1-2
V: TRBV18
size: few

CDR3: CSARAGGGTQYF
DNA: TGCAGTGCTAGGGCAGGGGGCGGTACGCAGTATTTT
D: TRBD1
J: TRBJ2-3
V: TRBV20-1
size: NA

CDR3: CASRLGGFYGYTF
DNA: TGTGCCAGCAGGTTAGGGGGCTTTTATGGCTACACCTTC
D: TRBD1
J: TRBJ1-2
V: TRBV6-1
size: few

CDR3: CASKLAGNQETQYF
DNA: TGTGCCAGCAAACTAGCGGGGAACCAAGAGACCCAGTACTTC
D: TRBD2
J: TRBJ2-5
V: TRBV2
size: NA

CDR3: CASSLAYNEGAGSSYNEQFF
DNA: TGTGCCAGCAGCTTAGCGTACAACGAGGGGGCCGGGAGCTCCTACAATGAGCAGTTCTTC
D: NA
J: TRBJ2-1
V: TRBV11-2
size: NA

CDR3: CSARDWDSSPLHF
DNA: TGCAGTGCTAGAGATTGGGACAGCTCACCCCTCCACTTT
D: TRBD1
J: TRBJ1-6
V: TRBV20-1
size: NA

CDR3: CASGGGLDSYEQYF
DNA: TGTGCCAGTGGGGGCGGGTTAGACTCCTACGAGCAGTACTTC
D: NA
J: TRBJ2-7
V: TRBV19
size: NA

CDR3: CASSPSGAGEQYF
DNA: TGTGCCAGCAGCCCCTCGGGGGCGGGCGAGCAGTACTTC
D: NA
J: TRBJ2-7
V: TRBV7-2
size: NA

CDR3: CASSWTVTNYGYTF
DNA: TGTGCCAGCAGCTGGACAGTTACTAACTATGGCTACACCTTC
D: NA
J: TRBJ1-2
V: TRBV11-2
size: NA

CDR3: CASSLSPGGPYNSPLHF
DNA: TGTGCCAGCAGCTTATCTCCGGGAGGGCCCTATAATTCACCCCTCCACTTT
D: NA
J: TRBJ1-6
V: TRBV7-3
size: NA

CDR3: CASSFGTDRTDTQYF
DNA: TGTGCCAGTAGTTTCGGGACAGACCGCACAGATACGCAGTATTTT
D: TRBD1
J: TRBJ2-3
V: TRBV19
size: NA

CDR3: CASSPGGRWELFF
DNA: TGTGCCAGCAGTCCGGGGGGACGCTGGGAGCTGTTTTTT
D: TRBD2
J: TRBJ2-2
V: TRBV6-1
size: NA

CDR3: CASSMDRGNYGYTF
DNA: TGTGCCAGTAGTATGGACAGGGGCAACTATGGCTACACCTTC
D: TRBD1
J: TRBJ1-2
V: TRBV19
size: NA

CDR3: CASSNDGLAGGTDTQYF
DNA: TGTGCCAGCAGCAACGACGGACTAGCGGGGGGCACAGATACGCAGTATTTT
D: NA
J: TRBJ2-3
V: TRBV21-1
size: NA

CDR3: CSAPPSGETQYF
DNA: TGCAGTGCCCCCCCAAGCGGAGAGACCCAGTACTTC
D: NA
J: TRBJ2-5
V: TRBV20-1
size: NA

CDR3: CASSRTLSGNTIYF
DNA: TGCGCCAGCAGTCGGACTCTCTCTGGAAACACCATATATTTT
D: NA
J: TRBJ1-3
V: TRBV5-1
size: few

CDR3: CATSDSSGTGFDQPQHF
DNA: TGTGCCACCAGTGACTCGTCCGGGACAGGGTTTGATCAGCCCCAGCATTTT
D: TRBD1
J: TRBJ1-5
V: TRBV24-1
size: few

CDR3: CASSQVNLGGYTF
DNA: TGTGCCAGCAGCCAAGTAAACCTAGGGGGCTACACCTTC
D: NA
J: TRBJ1-2
V: TRBV14
size: NA

CDR3: CASRHPGQVAGYTF
DNA: TGTGCCAGCAGGCACCCAGGACAGGTGGCGGGCTACACCTTC
D: TRBD1
J: TRBJ1-2
V: TRBV12-3/TRBV12-4
size: NA

CDR3: CASSSGRDTQYF
DNA: TGTGCCAGCAGCTCCGGGAGGGATACGCAGTATTTT
D: TRBD2
J: TRBJ2-3
V: TRBV7-3
size: large

CDR3: CASSRRFPGSKDQPQHF
DNA: TGTGCCAGTAGCCGACGTTTTCCGGGGTCTAAGGATCAGCCCCAGCATTTT
D: NA
J: TRBJ1-5
V: TRBV19
size: once

CDR3: CASSYRQGDVWGYTF
DNA: TGTGCCAGCAGTTACCGGCAGGGGGATGTTTGGGGCTACACCTTC
D: TRBD1
J: TRBJ1-2
V: TRBV6-5
size: NA

CDR3: CASNSPGVRHTEAFF
DNA: TGTGCCAGCAATTCACCAGGGGTTAGGCACACTGAAGCTTTCTTT
D: NA
J: TRBJ1-1
V: TRBV6-1
size: NA

CDR3: CASTYRQVLEAFF
DNA: TGTGCCAGCACTTACCGACAGGTTCTTGAAGCTTTCTTT
D: NA
J: TRBJ1-1
V: TRBV6-5
size: NA

CDR3: CATGQYSNQPQHF
DNA: TGTGCCACCGGACAGTACAGCAATCAGCCCCAGCATTTT
D: NA
J: TRBJ1-5
V: TRBV5-8
size: NA

CDR3: CSASVSQGANGYTF
DNA: TGCAGTGCTAGCGTATCACAGGGGGCAAATGGCTACACCTTC
D: TRBD1
J: TRBJ1-2
V: TRBV20-1
size: NA

CDR3: CASSYSGDQAASPLHF
DNA: TGTGCCAGCAGTTACTCGGGTGATCAGGCCGCCTCACCCCTCCACTTT
D: NA
J: TRBJ1-6
V: TRBV6-2/TRBV6-3
size: NA

CDR3: CASSSFYGYTF
DNA: TGTGCCAGCAGTAGTTTCTATGGCTACACCTTC
D: NA
J: TRBJ1-2
V: TRBV6-4
size: NA

CDR3: CASSRGGGGTDTQYF
DNA: TGTGCCAGCAGCCGCGGGGGGGGCGGCACAGATACGCAGTATTTT
D: TRBD2
J: TRBJ2-3
V: TRBV6-2/TRBV6-3
size: NA

CDR3: CGAGQGRWNSPLHF
DNA: TGTGGGGCGGGACAGGGAAGGTGGAATTCACCCCTCCACTTT
D: TRBD1
J: TRBJ1-6
V: TRBV19
size: NA

CDR3: CASSWGSGGLRETQYF
DNA: TGTGCCAGCAGCTGGGGCAGCGGGGGGCTCAGGGAGACCCAGTACTTC
D: TRBD2
J: TRBJ2-5
V: TRBV7-2
size: NA

CDR3: CATTAGGNTGELFF
DNA: TGTGCCACCACGGCGGGGGGAAACACCGGGGAGCTGTTTTTT
D: TRBD2
J: TRBJ2-2
V: TRBV10-3
size: NA

CDR3: CASSLEGGQPQHF
DNA: TGTGCCAGCAGCTTAGAAGGGGGCCAGCCCCAGCATTTT
D: TRBD1
J: TRBJ1-5
V: TRBV7-9
size: NA

CDR3: CAISESGRAKGSYEQYF
DNA: TGTGCCATCAGTGAGTCGGGGAGGGCTAAAGGCTCCTACGAGCAGTACTTC
D: TRBD2
J: TRBJ2-7
V: TRBV10-3
size: NA